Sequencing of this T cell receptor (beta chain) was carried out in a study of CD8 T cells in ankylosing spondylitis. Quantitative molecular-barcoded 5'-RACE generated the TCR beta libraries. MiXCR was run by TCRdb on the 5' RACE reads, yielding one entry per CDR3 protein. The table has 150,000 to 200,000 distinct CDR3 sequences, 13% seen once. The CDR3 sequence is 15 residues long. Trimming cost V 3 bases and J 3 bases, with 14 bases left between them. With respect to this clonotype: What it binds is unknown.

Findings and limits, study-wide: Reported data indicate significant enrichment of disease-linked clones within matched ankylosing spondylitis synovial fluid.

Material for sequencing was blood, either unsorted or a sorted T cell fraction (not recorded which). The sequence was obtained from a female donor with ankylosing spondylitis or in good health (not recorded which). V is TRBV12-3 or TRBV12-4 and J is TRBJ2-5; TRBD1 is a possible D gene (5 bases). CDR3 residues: CASSFVPRVEETQYF. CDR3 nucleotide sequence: TGTGCCAGCAGTTTTGTACCCAGGGTGGAAGAGACCCAGTACTTC.